A single sample gave rise to the 26 T cell receptor beta chains below, sequenced in a study of radiotherapy plus CTLA-4 blockade in lung cancer listed by TCRdb under 2018. The library relied on the immunoSEQ multiplex PCR assay. TCRdb took this table from immuneACCESS and kept in-frame rearrangements with V and J called. Such tables lack part of the clones; where checked against another copy, unresolved V genes explain under half of the gap, and the rest is unexplained. Present in this sample are tens of thousands of clones, 76% of which were seen just once. The ten largest make up 11% of the sample. Sequencing was performed on peripheral blood, taken from a patient treated with radiotherapy plus ipilimumab. Receptors were obtained from a human donor with non-small cell lung cancer who had stable disease on radiotherapy plus ipilimumab.

The V call is TRBV18, the J call TRBJ2-7; weak D call: TRBD1 (5 bases). The CDR3 spans 14 residues. The germline V gene has CDR1 KGHSH and CDR2 LQKENI. V lost 2 bases, J lost 4 bases, and 12 bases lay in between. CDR3 DNA sequence: TGTGCCAGCTCACCAAGGCAGGGTGTTTACGAGCAGTACGTC. Residues: CASSPRQGVYEQYV.

The chain couples TRBV10-1 to TRBJ2-3; 7 bases are shared with TRBD2. The CDR3 is made up of 16 amino acids. Trimming removed 3 bases from V and 0 bases from J; junction bases left unmatched: 6. Germline lookup yields CDR1 WNHNN and CDR2 SYGVQD (reference sequence). The CDR3 region is CASSDIGGLSTDTQYF. The CDR3 region has the DNA TGCGCCAGCAGTGATATTGGGGGACTAAGCACAGATACGCAGTATTTT.

This clone has just one count. This chain links TRBV9 with TRBJ2-5, with TRBD1 matching 7 bases. The CDR3 contains 14 residues. Germline V gives CDR1 SGDLS, CDR2 YYNGEE. The trim removed 9 bases at V and 0 bases at J, leaving 8 bases unmatched. The CDR3 sequence: CAISRDSNQETQYF. The CDR3 nucleotides are TGTGCCATTTCCCGGGACAGCAACCAAGAGACCCAGTACTTC.

The gene calls are TRBV5-1 and TRBJ2-3; TRBD1 is a possible D gene (6 bases). The V and J ends lost 4 bases and 0 bases respectively, with 15 bases between them. The CDR3 length is 16 residues. Germline V CDR1 and CDR2: SGHRS, YFSETQ. CDR3 DNA: TGCGCCAGCAGCGACAGGTCGAAATCTAGCACAGATACGCAGTATTTT. It translates to CASSDRSKSSTDTQYF.

This chain uses TRBV7-9 with TRBJ1-3, with 7 bases lining up with TRBD1. J was trimmed by 1 base and V by 4 bases; bases with no gene match: 10. The CDR3 extends over 17 amino acids. The germline CDR1 and CDR2 sequences are SEHNR and FQNEAQ (reference sequence). The CDR3 loop reads CASSSLTGRLSGNTIYF. CDR3 nucleotide sequence: TGTGCCAGCAGCTCTCTGACAGGGAGATTATCTGGAAACACCATATATTTT.

As to this clone: Other DNA sequences of this sample code for an identical CDR3. The V call is TRBV5-1, the J call TRBJ1-1; D is possibly TRBD1 (5 bases). The germline gives CDR1 SGHRS, CDR2 YFSETQ. CDR3 length equals 14 residues. V lost 2 bases, J lost 1 base, and 9 bases lay in between. The CDR3 region is CASSFSRENTEAFF. The CDR3 nucleotides read TGCGCCAGCAGCTTCAGCAGGGAGAACACTGAAGCTTTCTTT. Full variable domain (outside the CDR3, taken from reference TRBV5-1 and TRBJ1-1): KAGVTQTPRYLIKTRGQQVTLSCSPISGHRSVSWYQQTPGQGLQFLFEYFSETQRNKGNFPGRFSGRQFSNSRSEMNVSTLELGDSALYLCASSFSRENTEAFFGQGTRLTVV.

The chain carries TRBV6-5 and TRBJ1-4; tentatively, D is TRBD1 (5 bases). Germline V gene lookup returns CDR1 MNHEY and CDR2 SVGAGI. The CDR3 spans 11 residues. The V end lost 2 bases, the J end lost 10 bases, and 5 bases lay between the germline ends. CDR3 sequence reads: CASSYGGKLFF. CDR3 sequence (DNA): TGTGCCAGCAGTTACGGGGGAAAACTGTTTTTT.

J is TRBJ1-3 and V is TRBV19; D remains ambiguous. Trimming left V 5 bases short and J 0 bases short, with 5 bases between. CDR1 LNHDA and CDR2 SQIVND come from the germline V gene (reference sequence). The CDR3 extends over 13 amino acids. The CDR3 nucleotides are TGTGCCAGTAGTTTGAGCTCTGGAAACACCATATATTTT. This encodes CASSLSSGNTIYF. The full variable domain, in which reference TRBV19 and TRBJ1-3 provide the parts outside the CDR3, is DGGITQSPKYLFRKEGQNVTLSCEQNLNHDAMYWYRQDPGQGLRLIYYSQIVNDFQKGDIAEGYSVSREKKESFPLTVTSAQKNPTAFYLCASSLSSGNTIYFGEGSWLTVV.

The chain couples TRBV5-1 to TRBJ1-6, with 7 positions matching TRBD1. The V and J ends lost 3 bases and 8 bases, in that order; junction bases with no gene match: 5. The CDR3 extends over 14 amino acids. Germline V gene data show CDR1 as SGHRS and CDR2 as YFSETQ. CDR3 nucleotides: TGCGCCAGCAGCTCCTTAACAGGGGATTCACCCCTCCACTTT. Translated, it gives CASSSLTGDSPLHF.

This clone was seen a handful of times. The rearrangement joins TRBV5-1 to TRBJ1-6, with D unclear. There are 14 residues in the CDR3. Looked up from germline, CDR1 is SGHRS and CDR2 is YFSETQ. The V end lost 2 bases, the J end lost 5 bases, and 8 bases lay between the germline ends. CDR3 sequence: CASSLRGHNSPLHF. The CDR3 DNA is TGCGCCAGCAGCTTAAGAGGACATAATTCACCCCTCCACTTT. Full variable domain (remainder filled in from reference TRBV5-1 and TRBJ1-6): KAGVTQTPRYLIKTRGQQVTLSCSPISGHRSVSWYQQTPGQGLQFLFEYFSETQRNKGNFPGRFSGRQFSNSRSEMNVSTLELGDSALYLCASSLRGHNSPLHFGNGTRLTVT.

The V and J genes are TRBV7-2 and TRBJ1-1, with a weak D call TRBD1 (5 bases). V was pared by 1 base and J by 4 bases, with 13 bases between. The CDR3 runs to 15 residues. Germline V gives CDR1 SGHTA, CDR2 FQGNSA. CDR3 loop: CASSLVQPGGTEAFF. CDR3 DNA sequence: TGTGCCAGCAGCTTAGTCCAGCCCGGGGGCACTGAAGCTTTCTTT. Full variable domain (outside the CDR3, taken from reference TRBV7-2 and TRBJ1-1): GAGVSQSPSNKVTEKGKDVELRCDPISGHTALYWYRQSLGQGLEFLIYFQGNSAPDKSGLPSDRFSAERTGGSVSTLTIQRTQQEDSAVYLCASSLVQPGGTEAFFGQGTRLTVV.

The chain is built from TRBV10-3 and TRBJ1-1, with D uncertain. V was cut by 3 bases and J by 5 bases, with 7 bases left in between. The CDR3 loop spans 12 amino acids. The germline V gene encodes CDR1 ENHRY and CDR2 SYGVKD. The CDR3 protein is CAISDSLTEAFF. DNA of the CDR3: TGTGCCATCAGTGATTCGTTAACTGAAGCTTTCTTT.

The gene calls are TRBV19 and TRBJ2-5, with TRBD1 matching over 10 bases. The CDR3 length is 16 residues. V lost 7 bases to trimming and J lost 7 bases; unmatched junction nucleotides: 15. Germline-derived CDR1 and CDR2 are LNHDA and SQIVND (reference sequence). The CDR3 sequence: CASTTTPGQGRRTQYF. The CDR3 coding sequence is TGTGCCAGTACCACCACCCCGGGACAGGGGAGACGGACCCAGTACTTC.

The rearrangement joins TRBV11-2 to TRBJ1-2, with TRBD1 matching over 7 bases. CDR3 length: 14 residues. In germline, CDR1 is SGHAT, CDR2 FQNNGV. The trim removed 0 bases at V and 3 bases at J, leaving 1 base unmatched. This CDR3 reads CASSLDQGDYGYTF. As DNA, the CDR3 is TGTGCCAGCAGCTTAGATCAGGGGGACTATGGCTACACCTTC.

The rearrangement links TRBV6-5 to TRBJ2-7; tentative D call: TRBD1 (6 bases). V lost 6 bases and J 0 bases, leaving 9 bases between the germline ends. Germline CDR1 MNHEY, CDR2 SVGAGI. The CDR3 spans 13 residues. The CDR3 DNA is TGTGCCAGCAGGAGGGACATCTCCTACGAGCAGTACGTC. Translation: CASRRDISYEQYV.

The genes are TRBV5-1 and TRBJ1-3, with D unclear. The CDR3 has 16 amino acids. The V gene lost 0 bases and the J gene lost 0 bases, with 10 bases spanning the gap. Germline V gene sequence: CDR1 SGHRS, CDR2 YFSETQ. The CDR3 bases are TGCGCCAGCAGCTTGGGGGGATTTGGCTCTGGAAACACCATATATTTT. Translating gives CASSLGGFGSGNTIYF. Drawing the rest from reference TRBV5-1 and TRBJ1-3, the complete variable domain is KAGVTQTPRYLIKTRGQQVTLSCSPISGHRSVSWYQQTPGQGLQFLFEYFSETQRNKGNFPGRFSGRQFSNSRSEMNVSTLELGDSALYLCASSLGGFGSGNTIYFGEGSWLTVV.

CDR3 in amino acids: CASSLGTGGIETQYF. The CDR3 DNA sequence: TGTGCCAGCAGTTTGGGGACAGGGGGCATAGAGACCCAGTACTTC. The gene calls are TRBV27 and TRBJ2-5, with 12 positions matching TRBD1. CDR1 and CDR2 (germline): MNHEY, SMNVEV (reference sequence). This CDR3 is built from 15 residues. The V segment lost 3 bases and the J segment 4 bases; nucleotides outside the gene matches: 3.

The chain employs TRBV7-9 and TRBJ2-5, with a weak D call TRBD2 (7 bases). The CDR3 totals 15 residues. CDR1 and CDR2 (germline): SEHNR, FQNEAQ (reference sequence). Trimming took 2 bases from V and 4 from J, leaving 14 bases between them. The CDR3 region has the DNA TGTGCCAGCAGCTTAAAGGCGGGGGCGAGAGAGACCCAGTACTTC. Protein product: CASSLKAGARETQYF.

This clone was recorded once. The CDR3 region has the DNA TGTGCCAGTCTGGGACAGATTAACACTGAAGCTTTCTTT. This sequence encodes CASLGQINTEAFF. The V gene is TRBV19, the J gene TRBJ1-1, with TRBD1 matching over 7 bases. CDR3 length equals 13 residues. CDR1 and CDR2 (germline): LNHDA, SQIVND (reference sequence). V was clipped by 8 bases and J by 2 bases; unmatched bases: 5.

The chain combines TRBV10-3 with TRBJ1-5; perhaps TRBD1 as D (5 bases). Trimming took 8 bases from V and 0 from J, leaving 11 bases between them. Germline CDR1 reads ENHRY; CDR2 reads SYGVKD. This CDR3 has 14 residues. As DNA, the CDR3 is TGTGCCATCGGGGCAGGCCATAGCAATCAGCCCCAGCATTTT. This translates into CAIGAGHSNQPQHF.

The chain combines TRBV14 with TRBJ1-3; possible D gene TRBD1, 5 bases. The CDR3 spans 15 residues. Germline values: CDR1 SGHDN, CDR2 FVKESK. V dropped 3 bases and J dropped 0 bases, with 9 bases sitting between them. DNA for the CDR3: TGTGCCAGCAGCCACGGGACCGTCTCTGGAAACACCATATATTTT. It yields the protein CASSHGTVSGNTIYF.

The chain has TRBV10-3 and TRBJ2-7; either TRBD1 or TRBD2 may supply D (5 bases each). In germline, CDR1 is ENHRY, CDR2 SYGVKD. Between the trimmed V and J ends, which lost 11 bases and 0 bases, there was a span of 14 bases. There are 13 residues in the CDR3. In DNA form, the CDR3 reads TGTGCCGTTGCGGGTGACAGCTCCTACGAGCAGTACGTC. Protein: CAVAGDSSYEQYV.

J is TRBJ2-7 and V is TRBV6-1, with 10 bases fitting TRBD1. The germline V gene has CDR1 MNHNS and CDR2 SASEGT. This CDR3 comprises 13 residues. V lost 6 bases, J lost 7 bases, and 6 bases stayed unmatched. In DNA, the CDR3 is TGTGCCAGCAGGGGGACAGGGGCGCGGGAGCAGTACTTC. Translation: CASRGTGAREQYF.

This chain joins TRBV9 and TRBJ1-4, with D tentatively TRBD1 (6 bases). Germline assignment: CDR1 SGDLS and CDR2 YYNGEE. The CDR3 is 16 residues long. V lost 4 bases and J lost 7, with 20 bases in between. CDR3: CASSSSTGGALEKLFF. The CDR3 nucleotides read TGTGCCAGCAGCTCCTCGACAGGTGGGGCTCTTGAAAAACTGTTTTTT. The whole variable domain, filled in from reference TRBV9 and TRBJ1-4, reads DSGVTQTPKHLITATGQRVTLRCSPRSGDLSVYWYQQSLDQGLQFLIQYYNGEERAKGNILERFSAQQFPDLHSELNLSSLELGDSALYFCASSSSTGGALEKLFFGSGTQLSVL.

The chain couples TRBV11-3 to TRBJ2-2; TRBD1 matches at 9 bases. Per germline, CDR1 SGHNT and CDR2 YENEEA. The CDR3 length is 16 residues. Trimming removed 4 bases from V and 4 bases from J; junction bases left unmatched: 7. DNA of the CDR3: TGTGCCAGCAGCTCCGGGACAGGGTCTTTCACCGGGGAGCTGTTTTTT. Translated: CASSSGTGSFTGELFF.

J is TRBJ1-2 and V is TRBV5-6; D is possibly TRBD1 (5 bases). CDR3 size: 17 residues. Germline V lookup: CDR1 SGHDT, CDR2 YYEEEE. V was shortened by 0 bases and J by 4 bases, with 19 bases between the two germline ends. DNA of the CDR3: TGTGCCAGCAGCTTGGGATCGGGCAGGGCTCTGCCCTATGGCTACACCTTC. Translated, it gives CASSLGSGRALPYGYTF.